The following is a TCR beta chain sequence with its context. This record comes from a study of OX40 agonist ivuxolimab in advanced cancers. Measured with immunoSEQ multiplex PCR; TCRdb has only the in-frame clones, and not every one. Here the sample spans over 50,000 clones, about 88% being singletons. Sequenced material: CD4+ or CD8+ T cells sorted from blood, taken in a trial of the OX40 agonist ivuxolimab. The sequence derives from an adult with an advanced solid tumor such as melanoma, head and neck, liver or kidney cancer.

CDR3 sequence (DNA): TGTGCCAGCAGCTTTGTGCTGGGAAACGAGCAGTACTTC. As protein: CASSFVLGNEQYF. The V gene is TRBV7-8, the J gene TRBJ2-7; D gene uncertain. Trimming removed 3 bases at V and 5 bases at J, with 11 bases between. The CDR3 has 13 residues. Germline lookup yields CDR1 SGHVS and CDR2 FQNEAQ. Drawing the rest from reference TRBV7-8 and TRBJ2-7, the complete variable domain is GAGVSQSPRYKVAKRGQDVALRCDPISGHVSLFWYQQALGQGPEFLTYFQNEAQLDKSGLPSDRFFAERPEGSVSTLKIQRTQQEDSAVYLCASSFVLGNEQYFGPGTRLTVT.